A selection of T cell receptor beta chains follows, all from one sample in a study of blood T cell repertoires in COVID-19. Libraries were prepared by immunoSEQ multiplex PCR; TCRdb keeps only in-frame clonotypes and omits some of them. This repertoire shows about 200,000 clones, 70% to 90% found once; its top ten account for 4.5% to 5%. Sequenced: peripheral blood. The receptor source for this set is a woman aged 80 or over with acute or convalescent COVID-19. CDR3s include the opening cysteine and the closing phenylalanine or tryptophan. The order of the fields is J gene, V gene, clone size, CDR3 protein. Part of the rows lack a size; the others show once, few, many or a class for expanded clones.

J gene: TRBJ2-5
V gene: TRBV7-2
clone size: NA
CDR3 protein: CASSLDRGKETQYF

J gene: TRBJ1-1
V gene: TRBV15
clone size: NA
CDR3 protein: CATSRGRGAYTEAFF

J gene: TRBJ1-1
V gene: TRBV11-3
clone size: once
CDR3 protein: CASQGEVGTEAFF

J gene: TRBJ2-1
V gene: TRBV5-1
clone size: NA
CDR3 protein: CASSAGQGVYNEQFF

J gene: TRBJ1-1
V gene: TRBV18
clone size: NA
CDR3 protein: CASSTESTEAFF

J gene: TRBJ2-7
V gene: TRBV2
clone size: NA
CDR3 protein: CASKPPGLAGVYSYEQYF

J gene: TRBJ2-3
V gene: TRBV21-1
clone size: NA
CDR3 protein: CASSKRGADTQYF

J gene: TRBJ2-1
V gene: TRBV28
clone size: NA
CDR3 protein: CASGATDYNEQFF

J gene: TRBJ1-1
V gene: TRBV3-1/TRBV3-2
clone size: many
CDR3 protein: CASSLLDGVAFF

J gene: TRBJ1-6
V gene: TRBV5-8
clone size: NA
CDR3 protein: CASSSEPVGGSPLHF

J gene: TRBJ1-1
V gene: TRBV4-3
clone size: NA
CDR3 protein: CASSRSPGSTEAFF

J gene: TRBJ1-5
V gene: TRBV12-3/TRBV12-4
clone size: NA
CDR3 protein: CASSPGAGQPQHF

J gene: TRBJ1-2
V gene: TRBV27
clone size: NA
CDR3 protein: CASSSPGEGLNGYTF

J gene: TRBJ2-7
V gene: TRBV29-1
clone size: NA
CDR3 protein: CSVEPRGPAYEQYF

J gene: TRBJ1-5
V gene: TRBV18
clone size: NA
CDR3 protein: CASSPYEGAGNQPQHF

J gene: TRBJ1-3
V gene: TRBV30
clone size: NA
CDR3 protein: CAWSVGHLGTGNTIYF

J gene: TRBJ2-5
V gene: TRBV15
clone size: NA
CDR3 protein: CATSRGFDRAGAETQYF

J gene: TRBJ2-1
V gene: TRBV3-1/TRBV3-2
clone size: NA
CDR3 protein: CASSQATGAFNEQFF

J gene: TRBJ2-3
V gene: TRBV30
clone size: NA
CDR3 protein: CAWSVWTSGTSTDTQYF

J gene: TRBJ2-3
V gene: TRBV5-1
clone size: NA
CDR3 protein: CASSLATSSDTQYF

J gene: TRBJ1-6
V gene: TRBV4-1
clone size: NA
CDR3 protein: CASRGQGESPLHF

J gene: TRBJ1-2
V gene: TRBV19
clone size: NA
CDR3 protein: CATEITGMNGGYTF

J gene: TRBJ1-4
V gene: TRBV7-2
clone size: NA
CDR3 protein: CASSPVGDNEKLFF

J gene: TRBJ2-3
V gene: TRBV9
clone size: once
CDR3 protein: CASSSRGTGTDTQYF

J gene: TRBJ2-4
V gene: TRBV7-9
clone size: NA
CDR3 protein: CASTPSGTSGQNIQYF

J gene: TRBJ1-6
V gene: TRBV10-3
clone size: NA
CDR3 protein: CAITRGGNSPLHF

J gene: TRBJ1-2
V gene: TRBV18
clone size: NA
CDR3 protein: CASSPTSESGYGYTF

J gene: TRBJ1-1
V gene: TRBV13
clone size: NA
CDR3 protein: CASSSPDRGMNTEAFF

J gene: TRBJ2-2
V gene: TRBV3-1/TRBV3-2
clone size: NA
CDR3 protein: CASSPRDYLYTGELFF

J gene: TRBJ2-5
V gene: TRBV28
clone size: once
CDR3 protein: CASSLWDGNQETQYF